This T cell receptor beta chain derives from a study of blood T cell repertoires in COVID-19. Clones were read by immunoSEQ multiplex PCR, and TCRdb kept only the in-frame ones, dropping some. The table lists about 120,000 clones, 90% of them singletons. Input material: peripheral blood. The clonotype was recovered from a woman aged 60-70 years with COVID-19, enrolled during active disease.

The CDR3 sequence: CASSQRRVGWGQETQYF. The CDR3 region has the DNA TGTGCCAGCAGCCAGCGGAGGGTGGGGTGGGGTCAAGAGACCCAGTACTTC. The chain combines TRBV3-1 (or the pseudogene TRBV3-2) with TRBJ2-5; maybe TRBD2 (6 bases). With 3 bases removed from V and 2 bases from J, the gap between germline ends came to 19 bases. There are 17 residues in the CDR3. CDR1 and CDR2 from the germline V gene are LGHDT and YNNKEL (reference sequence).